A single sample gave rise to the 22 T cell receptor beta chains below, sequenced in a study of molecular identifiers for immune sequencing clone quantification. TCRdb called the PCR reads again in MiXCR, with one record for every CDR3 protein. The data show over 100,000 distinct CDR3 sequences, 30% to 35% seen once. Sequencing input: naive CD8+ T cells from blood, with Jurkat cell RNA spiked in. The subset denotes: FACS-sorted CD8+CD4-CCR7+CD45RA+ naive T cells. The receptor set was obtained from a human donor in good health. Some libraries in this study had Jurkat cell RNA spiked in.

This clonotype was observed a handful of times. The chain couples TRBV12-3 or TRBV12-4 to TRBJ2-7; a possible D gene is TRBD2 (7 bases). V was clipped by 3 bases and J by 0 bases, with 12 bases between them. The CDR3 runs 15 residues. CDR3 protein: CASSFAGDTSYEQYF. CDR3 nucleotide sequence: TGTGCCAGCAGTTTTGCGGGGGACACCTCCTACGAGCAGTACTTC.

Many counts were recorded for this clonotype. The genes are TRBV28 and TRBJ1-5; D remains unclear. Germline V gene data show CDR1 as MDHEN and CDR2 as SYDVKM. This CDR3 has 13 amino acids. The V gene lost 2 bases and the J gene lost 6 bases, with 8 bases spanning the gap. CDR3 bases: TGTGCCAGCAGTTTACAGGTGGGTCAGCCCCAGCATTTT. The encoded protein is CASSLQVGQPQHF.

Concerning this clonotype itself: This likely comes from a read error, as the CDR3 has no conserved phenylalanine or tryptophan at its end. The chain carries TRBV7-9 and TRBJ2-3, with 7 bases lining up with TRBD2. Germline CDR1 is SEHNR and CDR2 is FQNEAQ (reference sequence). V was pared by 9 bases and J by 2 bases, with 8 bases of the junction left unmatched. The CDR3 totals 14 residues. DNA for the CDR3: TGTGCCAGTTTCCGGGACTACGTCACAGATACGCAGTATATT. Translated, it gives CASFRDYVTDTQYI.

As to this clonotype: It is likely a read error, because the conserved phenylalanine at the end of the CDR3 is missing. The chain carries TRBV7-9 and TRBJ2-4, with D perhaps matching TRBD2 (6 bases). The CDR3 totals 17 residues. Germline V lookup: CDR1 SEHNR, CDR2 FQNEAQ (reference sequence). V was cut by 4 bases and J by 0 bases, with 16 bases left in between. Here the CDR3 DNA reads TGTGCCAGCAGCTACCCACCGGGAGCCCCAGCCAAAAACATTCAGTACCTC. Amino acids: CASSYPPGAPAKNIQYL.

V and J are TRBV7-9 and TRBJ2-7, with D perhaps matching TRBD1 (5 bases). Trimming took off 5 bases at V and 6 bases at J, with 14 bases between the two ends. This CDR3 has 13 residues. Germline V gene data show CDR1 as SEHNR and CDR2 as FQNEAQ (reference sequence). The CDR3 DNA reads as TGTGCCAGCAGCACGCAGGGTTCTAGCGAGCAGTACTTC. Amino acid sequence: CASSTQGSSEQYF.

The rearrangement uses TRBV28 and TRBJ2-1, with 10 bases lining up with TRBD1. This CDR3 is 15 amino acids long. The germline V gene has CDR1 MDHEN and CDR2 SYDVKM. V was pared by 8 bases and J by 7 bases, with 11 bases of the junction left unmatched. This CDR3 reads CASGATGGARNEQFF. CDR3 coding DNA: TGTGCCAGCGGGGCGACAGGGGGCGCGAGGAATGAGCAGTTCTTC. The full variable domain, with the rest looked up from reference TRBV28 and TRBJ2-1, is DVKVTQSSRYLVKRTGEKVFLECVQDMDHENMFWYRQDPGLGLRLIYFSYDVKMKEKGDIPEGYSVSREKKERFSLILESASTNQTSMYLCASGATGGARNEQFFGPGTRLTVL.

The rearrangement joins TRBV5-6 to TRBJ2-1, with 13 bases aligning to TRBD2. Trimming at V came to 8 bases and at J to 0 bases, leaving 2 bases not matched to a gene. From germline, CDR1 is SGHDT and CDR2 YYEEEE. The CDR3 has 15 residues. The CDR3 protein is CASRTSGSSYNEQFF. Written as DNA, the CDR3 is TGTGCCAGTAGGACTAGCGGGAGCTCCTACAATGAGCAGTTCTTC.

This clonotype has only a few counts. J is TRBJ2-3 and V is TRBV20-1; 10 bases align to TRBD2. The CDR3 is 16 residues long. CDR1 is DFQATT, CDR2 SNEGSKA, per germline (reference sequence). V shed 3 bases and J 3 bases; nucleotides not matched to a gene: 9. CDR3 sequence: CSARLLAGARTDTQYF. The CDR3 DNA reads as TGCAGTGCTAGGCTGCTAGCGGGAGCTAGGACAGATACGCAGTATTTT.

As regards this clonotype: A much larger clone differs from this one at a single base, so this may be a read error. V gene TRBV12-3 or TRBV12-4 combines with J gene TRBJ2-3; the D gene is possibly TRBD2 (6 bases). Trimming took off 4 bases at V and 5 bases at J, with 16 bases between the two ends. This CDR3 is built from 15 residues. DNA of the CDR3: TGTGCCAGCAGTTACAGCGGAGGGGTGGAAGATACGCAGTATTTT. It yields the protein CASSYSGGVEDTQYF.

Many counts were recorded for this clonotype. The rearrangement uses TRBV7-9 and TRBJ2-5, with a tentative D call TRBD2 (5 bases). The CDR3 length is 12 residues. Germline V gives CDR1 SEHNR, CDR2 FQNEAQ (reference sequence). V lost 6 bases and J 3 bases, leaving 8 bases between the germline ends. The chain's CDR3 is CASRSGKETQYF. As DNA, the CDR3 is TGTGCCAGCAGGTCCGGGAAAGAGACCCAGTACTTC. Full variable domain (outside the CDR3, taken from reference TRBV7-9 and TRBJ2-5): DTGVSQNPRHKITKRGQNVTFRCDPISEHNRLYWYRQTLGQGPEFLTYFQNEAQLEKSRLLSDRFSAERPKGSFSTLEIQRTEQGDSAMYLCASRSGKETQYFGPGTRLLVL.

To note about this clonotype: Mismatch with germline at one junction end may stem from a read error. This chain joins TRBV4-1 and TRBJ2-1; D unclear. The CDR3 loop spans 16 amino acids. Germline lookup yields CDR1 MGHRA and CDR2 YSYEKL. The CDR3 sequence is CASSQGHRETYKEQIF. CDR3 sequence (DNA): TGCGCCAGCAGCCAAGGTCACAGAGAGACCTACAAAGAGCAGATCTTC.

This clonotype was seen at least ten times. The rearrangement links TRBV13 to TRBJ2-3; D not resolved. Per germline, CDR1 PRHDT and CDR2 FYEKMQ (reference sequence). CDR3 length: 14 residues. V shed 0 bases and J shed 0 bases, with 4 bases lying between them. The CDR3 reads CASSLGGSTDTQYF. Written as DNA, the CDR3 is TGTGCCAGCAGCTTAGGGGGCAGCACAGATACGCAGTATTTT.

This clonotype came up many times. The chain couples TRBV5-1 to TRBJ2-1; 7 bases are shared with TRBD1. The CDR3 is 15 residues long. The germline gives CDR1 SGHRS, CDR2 YFSETQ. After removal of 1 base from V and 9 bases from J, the junction contained 10 bases not matched to a gene. The CDR3 DNA is TGCGCCAGCAGCTTGTTTGTGGGACAGTTGTCTGAGCAGTTCTTC. Its translation: CASSLFVGQLSEQFF. Full variable domain (remainder filled in from reference TRBV5-1 and TRBJ2-1): KAGVTQTPRYLIKTRGQQVTLSCSPISGHRSVSWYQQTPGQGLQFLFEYFSETQRNKGNFPGRFSGRQFSNSRSEMNVSTLELGDSALYLCASSLFVGQLSEQFFGPGTRLTVL.

V is TRBV9 and J is TRBJ2-7; no clear D gene. The CDR3 has 14 amino acids. V was cut by 3 bases and J by 2 bases, with 12 bases left in between. The germline gives CDR1 SGDLS, CDR2 YYNGEE. This chain's CDR3 is CASSALDNPYEQYF. The CDR3 DNA sequence: TGTGCCAGCAGCGCCCTAGACAACCCCTACGAGCAGTACTTC.

This clonotype was seen only a few times. The V call is TRBV12-3 or TRBV12-4, the J call TRBJ1-1; 9 positions agree with TRBD1. With V trimmed by 1 base and J by 4 bases, 10 bases remained unmatched. This CDR3 comprises 17 residues. The CDR3 spells CASSLGQGVKWGTEAFF. For the CDR3, the DNA is TGTGCCAGCAGTTTAGGACAGGGGGTTAAGTGGGGCACTGAAGCTTTCTTT.

This chain uses TRBV13 with TRBJ2-1, with D possibly being TRBD1 (6 bases). The CDR3 is 15 amino acids. V lost 5 bases and J 3 bases, leaving 14 bases between the germline ends. Germline V CDR1 and CDR2: PRHDT, FYEKMQ (reference sequence). CDR3 DNA: TGTGCCAGCAGCCCACAACAGGGCTACTACAATGAGCAGTTCTTC. It yields the protein CASSPQQGYYNEQFF.

The chain links TRBV28 to TRBJ2-7, with TRBD1 matching over 7 bases. V trimming: 3 bases; J trimming: 6 bases; junction bases outside the gene matches: 8. Looked up from germline, CDR1 is MDHEN and CDR2 is SYDVKM. The CDR3 contains 14 residues. CDR3 in amino acids: CASSLRGQTCEQYF. In nucleotides, the CDR3 is TGTGCCAGCAGTTTGAGGGGGCAAACCTGCGAGCAGTACTTC.

In its sample, this clonotype is medium-sized. The J gene is TRBJ1-2, the V gene TRBV6-1; D is perhaps TRBD1 (5 bases). The germline gives CDR1 MNHNS, CDR2 SASEGT. The CDR3 is 15 residues long. V lost 1 base to trimming and J lost 0 bases, with 9 bases between them. CDR3 bases: TGTGCCAGCAGTGAAGTTGGGGCAACTAACTATGGCTACACCTTC. This gives the protein CASSEVGATNYGYTF.

Written as DNA, the CDR3 is TGTGCCAGCAGCTTGGGTCGTCTAGGATACGAGCAGTACTTC. It specifies CASSLGRLGYEQYF. J is TRBJ2-7 and V is TRBV7-2; no firm D call. Germline V gene data show CDR1 as SGHTA and CDR2 as FQGNSA. The CDR3 extends over 14 amino acids. V was shortened by 3 bases and J by 4 bases, with 13 bases between the two germline ends.

The sample holds many counts of this clonotype. The chain links TRBV2 to TRBJ2-3, with TRBD2 matching over 11 bases. The CDR3 has 18 amino acids. Trimming at V came to 0 bases and at J to 3 bases, leaving 8 bases not matched to a gene. Germline values: CDR1 SNHLY, CDR2 FYNNEI. CDR3: CASSEAGPLAGVTDTQYF. For the CDR3, the DNA is TGTGCCAGCAGTGAAGCAGGCCCACTAGCGGGAGTTACAGATACGCAGTATTTT.

This chain links TRBV6-6 with TRBJ2-3; a possible D gene is TRBD1 (6 bases). CDR1 MNHNY and CDR2 SVGAGI come from the germline V gene (reference sequence). The length of the CDR3 is 17 residues. V was pared by 6 bases and J by 0 bases, with 19 bases between. CDR3: CASSRDNLLFSTDTQYF. The CDR3 coding sequence is TGTGCCAGCAGCCGGGACAATCTCCTTTTTAGCACAGATACGCAGTATTTT.

This clonotype was seen at least ten times. The genes are TRBV12-3 or TRBV12-4 and TRBJ2-3; D call uncertain. Trimming stripped 3 bases from V and 6 bases from J, with 10 bases between. The CDR3 consists of 13 residues. CDR3 protein: CASSLVPMDTQYF. The CDR3 DNA is TGTGCCAGCAGTTTGGTCCCCATGGATACGCAGTATTTT.